Here is one T cell receptor beta chain with its context. The data were produced by immunoSEQ multiplex PCR, yet TCRdb's version contains in-frame clones alone and is incomplete. The sample yields 20,000 to 30,000 clones, over 85% seen once. Trimming at V came to 1 base and at J to 4 bases, leaving 6 bases not matched to a gene. The germline V gene has CDR1 SGHKS and CDR2 YYEKEE (reference sequence). This CDR3 is built from 15 residues. These data originate in a study of blood T cell repertoires in COVID-19. The rearrangement uses TRBV5-5 and TRBJ2-5; TRBD1 matches at 8 bases. This TCR came from a human donor in a cohort sampled during active COVID-19. What was sequenced was peripheral blood. The CDR3 DNA reads TGTGCCAGCAGCTTGTTGACAGGGGTCTTAGAGACCCAGTACTTC. Translation: CASSLLTGVLETQYF.